The next 23 T cell receptor beta chains were all read from a single sample in a study of cytomegalovirus exposure and HLA in healthy donors. PCR employed 60 Vbeta and 13 Jbeta primers. The method was immunoSEQ multiplex PCR; TCRdb's version includes in-frame clones alone and lacks a portion of them. The profile shows around 100,000 clones, roughly 78% of them singletons. The sequenced sample was PBMCs. The receptors were sampled from a woman in her thirties or forties in good health and CMV-seronegative.

The rearrangement joins TRBV19 to TRBJ1-2; TRBD1 is a possible D gene (6 bases). Germline V CDR1 and CDR2: LNHDA, SQIVND (reference sequence). V shed 3 bases and J shed 7 bases, with 21 bases lying between them. The length of the CDR3 is 16 residues. The CDR3 DNA is TGTGCCAGTAGTATCCTATCCGGGGGGCGCGATATTGGCTACACCTTC. Protein product: CASSILSGGRDIGYTF.

J is TRBJ2-7 and V is TRBV2; 8 bases are a match to TRBD1. Trimming removed 5 bases from V and 2 bases from J; junction bases left unmatched: 5. CDR3 length: 14 residues. Germline V gives CDR1 SNHLY, CDR2 FYNNEI. The CDR3 coding sequence is TGTGCCAGCAGTTCGGGACAGGTAACCTACGAGCAGTACTTC. This encodes CASSSGQVTYEQYF.

Comments on this clone: Within the sample, other DNA sequences also encode this same CDR3. The gene calls are TRBV4-3 and TRBJ2-5; 8 bases are shared with TRBD2. The CDR3 runs to 15 residues. After removal of 4 bases from V and 8 bases from J, the junction contained 12 bases not matched to a gene. Germline-derived CDR1 and CDR2 are LGHNA and YSLEER. The CDR3 DNA reads as TGCGCCAGCAGCCGGGGACCGGGACTAGGAGAAACCCAGTACTTC. Protein sequence: CASSRGPGLGETQYF.

The V call is TRBV7-9, the J call TRBJ2-2; D might be TRBD2 (5 bases). Trimming stripped 3 bases from V and 7 bases from J, with 9 bases between. The CDR3 length is 13 residues. Looked up from germline, CDR1 is SEHNR and CDR2 is FQNEAQ (reference sequence). The CDR3 is CASSFTGGGELFF. The CDR3 region has the DNA TGTGCCAGCAGCTTTACTGGAGGCGGGGAGCTGTTTTTT.

In its sample, this clone was seen once. The chain's CDR3 is CASSLAVGVVATEAFF. CDR3 DNA sequence: TGTGCCAGCAGCTTAGCGGTCGGGGTTGTTGCTACTGAAGCTTTCTTT. The V and J genes are TRBV7-2 and TRBJ1-1; D is uncertain. The V and J ends lost 0 bases and 5 bases respectively, with 16 bases between them. The V gene's germline CDR1 is SGHTA and CDR2 FQGNSA. The CDR3 totals 16 residues.

This clone has only one observation. The CDR3 DNA is TGTGCCATCAGTGCTAGCACAGATACGCAGTATTTT. This gives the protein CAISASTDTQYF. This chain connects TRBV10-3 to TRBJ2-3; D not certain. CDR3 length: 12 amino acids. Germline V CDR1 and CDR2: ENHRY, SYGVKD. The V and J ends lost 4 bases and 0 bases respectively, with 2 bases between them.

The rearrangement links TRBV29-1 to TRBJ2-1, with TRBD2 matching 8 bases. The J segment lost 7 bases and the V segment lost 4 bases, leaving 6 bases of the junction unmatched. This CDR3 comprises 13 residues. CDR1 is SQVTM and CDR2 is ANQGSEA in the germline V gene. The CDR3 loop is CSVVSGSWNEQFF. CDR3 in DNA: TGCAGCGTTGTAAGCGGGAGTTGGAATGAGCAGTTCTTC.

V usage is TRBV4-3 and J usage is TRBJ1-5, with 7 bases fitting TRBD1. CDR3 size: 16 residues. Germline trimming cut 0 bases from V and 5 bases from J; bases unmatched to any gene: 7. Germline V gene lookup returns CDR1 LGHNA and CDR2 YSLEER. This CDR3 is CASSQEYTGADQPQHF. The CDR3 nucleotides read TGCGCCAGCAGCCAAGAGTATACAGGGGCGGATCAGCCCCAGCATTTT.

This clone was recorded a few times. The chain uses TRBV2 and TRBJ1-1; maybe TRBD1 (5 bases). Germline V gene sequence: CDR1 SNHLY, CDR2 FYNNEI. The ends were cut back, 7 bases at V and 6 bases at J, with 9 bases in the middle. CDR3 size: 11 residues. This chain's CDR3 is CASTGFSEAFF. The CDR3 DNA reads TGTGCCAGCACAGGGTTCTCTGAAGCTTTCTTT.

This clone was seen once. V and J are TRBV7-6 and TRBJ1-1, with no clear D. Germline assignment: CDR1 SGHVS and CDR2 FNYEAQ. The CDR3 has 14 residues. Trimming removed 2 bases from V and 7 bases from J, with 14 bases in between. The CDR3: CASSLQQVGSEAFF. Here the CDR3 DNA reads TGTGCCAGCAGCTTACAGCAGGTCGGCAGTGAAGCTTTCTTT.

V is TRBV19 and J is TRBJ2-1, with TRBD2 as a possible D gene (5 bases). This CDR3 spans 13 amino acids. Germline-derived CDR1 and CDR2 are LNHDA and SQIVND (reference sequence). Trimming took 8 bases from V and 3 from J, leaving 11 bases between them. The CDR3 loop is CASSSGVYNEQFF. CDR3 DNA sequence: TGTGCCAGTTCGAGCGGAGTCTACAATGAGCAGTTCTTC.

V is TRBV19 and J is TRBJ1-1, with 7 positions matching TRBD1. CDR3 length: 12 amino acids. V lost 5 bases and J lost 6; bases outside the gene matches: 3. CDR1 is LNHDA and CDR2 is SQIVND in the germline V gene (reference sequence). The CDR3 DNA reads TGTGCCAGTAGTTCGGGGACAGCTGAAGCTTTCTTT. It specifies CASSSGTAEAFF.

In its sample, this clone was seen a few times. The chain joins TRBV7-3 to TRBJ2-2; possibly TRBD2 for D (5 bases). CDR3 size: 13 residues. Germline assignment: CDR1 SGHTA and CDR2 FQGTGA. V was shortened by 7 bases and J by 4 bases, with 10 bases between the two germline ends. CDR3 coding DNA: TGTGCCAGCACCCAAGGAGGCACCGGGGAGCTGTTTTTT. Translated, it gives CASTQGGTGELFF.

The CDR3 nucleotides read TGTGCCAGCAGCTTCCAAGCGGAGATTTACAATGAGCAGTTCTTC. Its protein is CASSFQAEIYNEQFF. The J gene is TRBJ2-1, the V gene TRBV7-2; maybe TRBD2 (5 bases). Per germline, CDR1 SGHTA and CDR2 FQGNSA. The ends were cut back, 3 bases at V and 4 bases at J, with 13 bases in the middle. This CDR3 has 15 residues.

The chain uses TRBV14 and TRBJ1-1, with D maybe TRBD1 (5 bases). Germline CDR1 and CDR2: SGHDN and FVKESK. The CDR3 runs to 16 residues. Trimming removed 1 base at V and 0 bases at J, with 12 bases between. CDR3 bases: TGTGCCAGCAGCCAAGTTAGATGGACATTGAACACTGAAGCTTTCTTT. Translated, it gives CASSQVRWTLNTEAFF.

Concerning this clone itself: At one of its ends the junction is not consistent with the germline gene, which may arise from a read error. This chain uses TRBV7-9 with TRBJ2-7, with D perhaps TRBD1 (6 bases). The CDR3 consists of 13 residues. Germline CDR1 reads SEHNR; CDR2 reads FQNEAQ (reference sequence). This CDR3 reads CSSRPTGLGEQYF. The DNA of the CDR3 is TGTTCCAGCAGACCAACAGGGTTGGGTGAGCAGTACTTC.

The genes are TRBV7-9 and TRBJ2-7, with D possibly TRBD2 on 6 matching bases. Per the germline V gene, CDR1 is SEHNR and CDR2 is FQNEAQ (reference sequence). This CDR3 region has 17 residues. V lost 5 bases, J lost 5 bases, and 25 bases lay in between. The CDR3 loop reads CASSPLPYSGIGDEQYF. DNA of the CDR3: TGTGCCAGCAGCCCCCTCCCCTATAGCGGCATCGGCGACGAGCAGTACTTC.

V is TRBV19 and J is TRBJ1-1, with a weak D call TRBD1 (5 bases). CDR3 size: 13 residues. Between the trimmed V and J ends, which lost 9 bases and 1 base, there was a span of 12 bases. Germline V gives CDR1 LNHDA, CDR2 SQIVND (reference sequence). The CDR3 is CASWTIGNTEAFF. The CDR3 bases are TGTGCCAGCTGGACAATTGGGAACACTGAAGCTTTCTTT.

The chain links TRBV7-6 to TRBJ2-6, with TRBD1 identical over 11 bases. Per germline, CDR1 SGHVS and CDR2 FNYEAQ. This CDR3 is 19 amino acids long. V lost 4 bases and J lost 0; bases outside the gene matches: 8. The CDR3, as DNA: TGTGCCAGCAGCTCCCTGGCGGGACAGGGGGACTCTGGGGCCAACGTCCTGACTTTC. It yields the protein CASSSLAGQGDSGANVLTF. Supplemented by reference TRBV7-6 and TRBJ2-6, the full variable domain reads GAGVSQSPRYKVTKRGQDVALRCDPISGHVSLYWYRQALGQGPEFLTYFNYEAQQDKSGLPNDRFSAERPEGSISTLTIQRTEQRDSAMYRCASSSLAGQGDSGANVLTFGAGSRLTVL.

DNA of the CDR3: TGTGCCTCAGGGGAAGAGACCCAGTACTTC. Translation: CASGEETQYF. J is TRBJ2-5 and V is TRBV25-1; a weak D match, TRBD1 (6 bases). The CDR3 is made up of 10 amino acids. Trimming removed 11 bases at V and 3 bases at J, with 7 bases between. CDR1 MGHDK and CDR2 SYGVNS come from the germline V gene.

This clone was seen only once. The chain carries TRBV6-4 and TRBJ2-1; 7 bases map to TRBD2. The CDR3 is 16 amino acids. Germline assignment: CDR1 MRHNA and CDR2 SNTAGT. Trimming took 3 bases from V and 4 from J; bases not matched to a gene: 9. In DNA form, the CDR3 reads TGTGCCAGCAGTGAGTTTCCGACTAGCAAGTACAATGAGCAGTTCTTC. Its protein is CASSEFPTSKYNEQFF.

This chain links TRBV19 with TRBJ2-7; D not resolved. Trimming removed 7 bases at V and 3 bases at J, with 7 bases between. CDR1 is LNHDA, CDR2 SQIVND, per germline (reference sequence). This CDR3 region has 11 residues. The CDR3 loop is CASKSGYEQYF. The CDR3 DNA follows: TGTGCCAGTAAGTCGGGCTACGAGCAGTACTTC.

Comment on this clone: Sequence at one end of the junction differs from germline and may be a read error. J is TRBJ2-7 and V is TRBV7-3, with TRBD2 identical over 7 bases. The CDR3 length is 13 residues. The V gene's germline CDR1 is SGHTA and CDR2 FQGTGA. The CDR3 region is CSSWGEGAYEQYF. The CDR3 DNA reads as TGTTCCAGTTGGGGGGAGGGCGCCTACGAGCAGTACTTC. The full variable domain, rest sourced from reference TRBV7-3 and TRBJ2-7, is GAGVSQTPSNKVTEKGKYVELRCDPISGHTALYWYRQSLGQGPEFLIYFQGTGAADDSGLPNDRFFAVRPEGSVSTLKIQRTERGDSAVYLCSSWGEGAYEQYFGPGTRLTVT.